This passage covers 7 T cell receptor beta chains from one sample sequenced in a study of radiotherapy plus CTLA-4 blockade in lung cancer. Libraries were prepared by immunoSEQ multiplex PCR; TCRdb keeps only in-frame clonotypes and omits some of them. The table has roughly 85,000 clones, more than 85% seen once. The material was peripheral blood, obtained from a patient treated with radiotherapy plus ipilimumab. All receptors come from a human donor with non-small cell lung cancer that progressed on radiotherapy plus ipilimumab.

The V and J genes are TRBV7-2 and TRBJ1-6; 9 bases map to TRBD1. The V and J ends lost 6 bases and 7 bases, in that order; junction bases with no gene match: 4. CDR1 SGHTA and CDR2 FQGNSA come from the germline V gene. The CDR3 loop spans 14 amino acids. This CDR3 reads CASSGQGYNSPLHF. Here the CDR3 DNA reads TGTGCCAGCAGTGGACAGGGGTACAATTCACCCCTCCACTTT.

CDR3 residues: CASSYSSGLATEAFF. In DNA, the CDR3 is TGTGCCAGCAGTTACTCGAGCGGCCTCGCGACTGAAGCTTTCTTT. This chain joins TRBV6-5 and TRBJ1-1, with no clear D. Germline assignment: CDR1 MNHEY and CDR2 SVGAGI. V was pared by 0 bases and J by 5 bases, with 13 bases between. This CDR3 contains 15 residues.

This chain connects TRBV5-1 to TRBJ2-2; no definite D call. V lost 2 bases, J lost 0 bases, and 11 bases lay in between. CDR1 is SGHRS and CDR2 is YFSETQ in the germline V gene. This CDR3 has 16 residues. CDR3 bases: TGCGCCAGCAGCTTCTTCGCCGGTACGAACACCGGGGAGCTGTTTTTT. It translates to CASSFFAGTNTGELFF.

V usage is TRBV11-2 and J usage is TRBJ1-6; 7 bases match TRBD1. The CDR3 runs to 15 residues. With V trimmed by 5 bases and J by 10 bases, 11 bases remained unmatched. Germline CDR1 reads SGHAT; CDR2 reads FQNNGV. The CDR3 sequence: CASSQITTGVSPLHF. CDR3 bases: TGTGCCAGCAGCCAAATAACAACAGGGGTCTCACCCCTCCACTTT.

V and J are TRBV5-6 and TRBJ2-1; D remains unclear. The CDR3 is 14 amino acids. Germline CDR1 SGHDT, CDR2 YYEEEE. V lost 0 bases and J lost 4, with 8 bases in between. The CDR3 loop is CASSLEVGYNEQFF. DNA for the CDR3: TGTGCCAGCAGCTTGGAGGTAGGGTACAATGAGCAGTTCTTC.

This chain joins TRBV2 and TRBJ2-1; 10 bases fit TRBD2. Germline V CDR1 and CDR2: SNHLY, FYNNEI. The CDR3 loop spans 17 amino acids. V lost 4 bases to trimming and J lost 3 bases; unmatched junction nucleotides: 9. The CDR3 loop reads CASSGSSGRGVYNEQFF. Written as DNA, the CDR3 is TGTGCCAGCAGTGGTTCTAGCGGGAGAGGGGTCTACAATGAGCAGTTCTTC. Filled out from reference TRBV2 and TRBJ2-1, the complete variable domain reads EPEVTQTPSHQVTQMGQEVILRCVPISNHLYFYWYRQILGQKVEFLVSFYNNEISEKSEIFDDQFSVERPDGSNFTLKIRSTKLEDSAMYFCASSGSSGRGVYNEQFFGPGTRLTVL.

The V and J genes are TRBV11-2 and TRBJ2-5; tentative D call: TRBD1 (6 bases). CDR3 length: 13 amino acids. Germline CDR1 and CDR2: SGHAT and FQNNGV. The germline V and J ends were trimmed by 5 bases and 4 bases, with 11 bases remaining between them. The CDR3 coding sequence is TGTGCCAGCAGCCCAACAGGGTCAGAGACCCAGTACTTC. This translates into CASSPTGSETQYF.